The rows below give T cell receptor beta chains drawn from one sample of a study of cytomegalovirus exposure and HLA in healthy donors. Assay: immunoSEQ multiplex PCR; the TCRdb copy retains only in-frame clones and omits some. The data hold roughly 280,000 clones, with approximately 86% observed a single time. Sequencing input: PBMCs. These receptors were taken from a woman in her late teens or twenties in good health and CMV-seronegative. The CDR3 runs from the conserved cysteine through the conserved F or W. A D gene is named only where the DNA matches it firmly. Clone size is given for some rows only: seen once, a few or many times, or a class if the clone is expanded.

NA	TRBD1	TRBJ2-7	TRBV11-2	CASSRTVRTGSTYEQYF	TGTGCCAGCAGCCGTACCGTACGGACAGGGAGCACCTACGAGCAGTACTTC
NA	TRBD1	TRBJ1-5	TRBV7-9	CASSLAPGTGGGNQPQHF	TGTGCCAGCAGCTTAGCGCCCGGAACAGGGGGGGGTAATCAGCCCCAGCATTTT
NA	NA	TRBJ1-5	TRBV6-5	CASSYFHGSNQPQHF	TGTGCCAGCAGTTACTTTCACGGTAGCAATCAGCCCCAGCATTTT
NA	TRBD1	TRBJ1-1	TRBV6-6	CASSYQGQGGSEAFF	TGTGCCAGCAGTTACCAGGGACAGGGGGGCTCTGAAGCTTTCTTT
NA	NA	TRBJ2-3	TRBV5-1	CASSLGSAGASTDTQYF	TGCGCCAGCAGCTTGGGAAGTGCAGGGGCTAGCACAGATACGCAGTATTTT
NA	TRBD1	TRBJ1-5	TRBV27	CASSTGTGGNQPQHF	TGTGCCAGCAGTACCGGGACAGGGGGCAATCAGCCCCAGCATTTT
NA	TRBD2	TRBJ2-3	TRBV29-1	CSVMELKAGALTDTQYF	TGCAGCGTGATGGAGCTTAAAGCGGGAGCGTTGACAGATACGCAGTATTTT
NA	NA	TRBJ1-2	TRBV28	CASRTLDRPDINYGYTF	TGTGCCAGCAGAACACTCGACAGGCCCGATATTAACTATGGCTACACCTTC
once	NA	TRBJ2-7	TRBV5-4	CASSNLRDNYEQYF	TGTGCCAGCAGCAACCTACGGGACAACTACGAGCAGTACTTC
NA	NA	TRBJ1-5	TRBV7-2	CASSLPGAGGNQPQHF	TGTGCCAGCAGCCTTCCAGGGGCGGGCGGCAATCAGCCCCAGCATTTT
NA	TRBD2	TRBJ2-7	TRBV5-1	CASRLAGVGEQYF	TGCGCCAGCAGACTAGCGGGAGTGGGGGAGCAGTACTTC
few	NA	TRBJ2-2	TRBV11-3	CASSLDVAGELFF	TGTGCCAGCAGCTTAGACGTCGCCGGGGAGCTGTTTTTT
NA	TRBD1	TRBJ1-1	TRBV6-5	CASRAQGVTEAFF	TGTGCCAGCAGAGCCCAGGGGGTCACTGAAGCTTTCTTT
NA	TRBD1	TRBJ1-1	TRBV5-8	CASSLVQGGTEAFF	TGTGCCAGCAGCTTGGTACAGGGGGGCACTGAAGCTTTCTTT
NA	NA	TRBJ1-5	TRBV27	CASSFLAGQPQHF	TGTGCCAGCAGTTTCTTGGCAGGTCAGCCCCAGCATTTT
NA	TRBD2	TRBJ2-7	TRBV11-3	CASSPTSGGAGEQYF	TGTGCCAGCAGCCCCACTAGCGGGGGGGCCGGCGAGCAGTACTTC
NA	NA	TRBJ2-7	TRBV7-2	CASRQSSGYEQYF	TGTGCCAGCAGACAGTCCAGCGGCTACGAGCAGTACTTC
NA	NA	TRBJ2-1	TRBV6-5	CASKFENNEQFF	TGTGCCAGCAAGTTCGAGAACAATGAGCAGTTCTTC
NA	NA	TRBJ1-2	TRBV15	CATSRDKGPYGYTF	TGTGCCACCAGCAGAGATAAGGGGCCCTATGGCTACACCTTC
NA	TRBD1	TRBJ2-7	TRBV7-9	CASSSRPGTGERNEQYF	TGTGCCAGCAGCTCTCGACCCGGGACAGGGGAGAGGAACGAGCAGTACTTC
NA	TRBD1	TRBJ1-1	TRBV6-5	CASSYLMAGGSEAFF	TGTGCCAGCAGTTACCTAATGGCAGGGGGCTCTGAAGCTTTCTTT
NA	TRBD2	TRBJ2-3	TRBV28	CASSPPPGTSVPDTQYF	TGTGCCAGCAGTCCCCCCCCCGGGACTAGCGTACCAGATACGCAGTATTTT
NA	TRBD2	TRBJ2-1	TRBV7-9	CASSYLAGGLVNEQFF	TGTGCCAGCAGCTATCTAGCGGGAGGGCTGGTCAATGAGCAGTTCTTC
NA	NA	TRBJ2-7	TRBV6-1	CASNLSRSLYEQYF	TGTGCCAGCAACCTCAGTCGTTCTCTCTACGAGCAGTACTTC
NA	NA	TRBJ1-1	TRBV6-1	CASSEITQNTEAFF	TGTGCCAGCAGTGAGATAACACAGAACACTGAAGCTTTCTTT
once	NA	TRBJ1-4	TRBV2	CASSVLQRNEKLFF	TGTGCCAGCAGTGTCTTACAGAGAAATGAAAAACTGTTTTTT
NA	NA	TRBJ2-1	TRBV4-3	CASSPAWGRLGFF	TGCGCCAGCAGCCCAGCATGGGGGCGGCTAGGGTTCTTC
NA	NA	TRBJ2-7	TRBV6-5	CASSGGGFSYEQYF	TGTGCCAGCAGTGGCGGCGGCTTCTCCTACGAGCAGTACTTC
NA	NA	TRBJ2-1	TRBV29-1	CSVEVQSEQFF	TGCAGCGTTGAAGTACAGAGCGAGCAGTTCTTC
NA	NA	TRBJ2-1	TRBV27	CASSLIGTYGINEQFF	TGTGCCAGCAGTTTAATCGGGACTTATGGGATCAATGAGCAGTTCTTC
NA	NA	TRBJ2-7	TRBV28	CASSLPGVPYEQYF	TGTGCCAGCAGTTTGCCGGGGGTGCCCTACGAGCAGTACTTC
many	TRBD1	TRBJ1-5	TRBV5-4	CASSLPRTGAHF	TGTGCCAGCAGCTTGCCCCGGACAGGGGCCCATTTT
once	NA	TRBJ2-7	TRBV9	CASSVGGGSEQYF	TGTGCCAGCAGCGTGGGTGGCGGCTCCGAGCAGTACTTC
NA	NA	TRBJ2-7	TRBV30	CAWSAGWYEQYF	TGTGCCTGGAGTGCGGGATGGTACGAGCAGTACTTC
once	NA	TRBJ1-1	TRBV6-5	CASSPRWNTEAFF	TGTGCCAGCAGCCCCCGGTGGAACACTGAAGCTTTCTTT
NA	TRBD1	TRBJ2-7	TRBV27	CASSRTGPYEQYF	TGTGCCAGCAGCCGGACAGGTCCTTACGAGCAGTACTTC
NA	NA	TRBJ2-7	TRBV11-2	CASSLTQATYEQYF	TGTGCCAGCAGCTTAACACAGGCCACCTACGAGCAGTACTTC
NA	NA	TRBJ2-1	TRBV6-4	CASSDTSWGQGYREQFF	TGTGCCAGCAGTGACACCTCGTGGGGGCAGGGGTATCGGGAGCAGTTCTTC
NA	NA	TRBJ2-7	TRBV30	CAWSWGRGSSYEQYF	TGTGCCTGGAGTTGGGGTAGGGGGAGCTCCTACGAGCAGTACTTC
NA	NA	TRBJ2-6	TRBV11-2	CASSLDLSGANVLTF	TGTGCCAGCAGCTTAGACCTCTCTGGGGCCAACGTCCTGACTTTC
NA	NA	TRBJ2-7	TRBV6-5	CASSYHAGPAYEQYF	TGTGCCAGCAGTTACCACGCGGGACCAGCCTACGAGCAGTACTTC
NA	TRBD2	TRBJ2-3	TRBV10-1	CASSESFQAGEHTDTQYF	TGCGCCAGCAGTGAGTCCTTTCAAGCGGGGGAACACACAGATACGCAGTATTTT
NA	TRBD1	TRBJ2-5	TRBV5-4	CASSSGQGGPETQYF	TGTGCCAGCAGCTCGGGACAGGGCGGGCCAGAGACCCAGTACTTC
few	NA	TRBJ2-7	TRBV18	CASSPPQRRGEQYF	TGTGCCAGCTCACCACCCCAACGACGCGGCGAGCAGTACTTC
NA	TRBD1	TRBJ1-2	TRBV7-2	CASSFSGTGESYGYTF	TGTGCCAGCAGCTTTTCCGGGACAGGGGAGTCCTATGGCTACACCTTC
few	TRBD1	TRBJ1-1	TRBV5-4	CASSSTWTGNTEAFF	TGTGCCAGCAGCTCGACTTGGACAGGCAACACTGAAGCTTTCTTT
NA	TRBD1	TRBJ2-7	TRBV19	CASRDRGQGEQYF	TGTGCCAGTAGGGACAGGGGGCAGGGCGAGCAGTACTTC
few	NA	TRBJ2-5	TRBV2	CASSEVRQETQYF	TGTGCCAGCAGTGAGGTCAGGCAAGAGACCCAGTACTTC
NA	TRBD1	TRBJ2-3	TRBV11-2	CASSPGQGTDTQYF	TGTGCCAGCAGCCCAGGACAGGGAACAGATACGCAGTATTTT
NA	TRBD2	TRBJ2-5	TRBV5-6	CASSLASGGFQETQYF	TGTGCCAGCAGCCTCGCTAGCGGGGGTTTCCAAGAGACCCAGTACTTC